Below, 29 T cell receptor beta chains from the same sample are listed, as sequenced in a study of blood T cell repertoires in COVID-19. Assay used: immunoSEQ multiplex PCR; TCRdb lists only in-frame clones, some missing. The sample lists more than 90,000 clones, less than 80% occurring once. The sample consisted of peripheral blood. Source of these receptors: a man aged 50 or older with acute or convalescent COVID-19.

This clone was observed at least ten times. The chain carries TRBV5-5 and TRBJ2-5; the match to TRBD2 covers 8 bases. V was pared by 0 bases and J by 5 bases, with 9 bases of the junction left unmatched. Germline V gene sequence: CDR1 SGHKS, CDR2 YYEKEE (reference sequence). This CDR3 comprises 16 residues. The chain's CDR3 is CASSLEVAGGRETQYF. CDR3 coding DNA: TGTGCCAGCAGCTTGGAGGTTGCGGGGGGCCGGGAGACCCAGTACTTC.

The V and J genes are TRBV7-8 and TRBJ2-5, with a weak D call TRBD1 (5 bases). Germline V gene lookup returns CDR1 SGHVS and CDR2 FQNEAQ. The V gene lost 0 bases and the J gene lost 2 bases, with 10 bases spanning the gap. The CDR3 consists of 15 residues. The CDR3 protein is CASSLADTNQETQYF. CDR3 nucleotides: TGTGCCAGCAGCTTAGCGGACACAAATCAAGAGACCCAGTACTTC.

The chain uses TRBV11-2 and TRBJ2-5; 10 bases fit TRBD1. CDR1 and CDR2 (germline): SGHAT, FQNNGV. The CDR3 has 14 amino acids. Trimming took 5 bases from V and 4 from J; bases not matched to a gene: 4. The CDR3: CASSIGTGVETQYF. The DNA for the CDR3 is TGTGCCAGCAGCATCGGGACAGGGGTAGAGACCCAGTACTTC.

This clone has only a few counts. This chain uses TRBV11-2 with TRBJ2-5; no firm D call. V dropped 0 bases and J dropped 2 bases, with 4 bases sitting between them. Germline assignment: CDR1 SGHAT and CDR2 FQNNGV. CDR3 length: 13 residues. Here the CDR3 DNA reads TGTGCCAGCAGCTTAGACCCGCAAGAGACCCAGTACTTC. Protein: CASSLDPQETQYF.

CDR3 loop: CASSIDQGQGNQPQHF. The CDR3, as DNA: TGTGCCAGTAGTATAGATCAGGGACAGGGTAATCAGCCCCAGCATTTT. The rearrangement joins TRBV19 to TRBJ1-5, with TRBD1 matching 9 bases. V shed 0 bases and J 4 bases; nucleotides not matched to a gene: 4. The CDR3 has 16 amino acids. Germline V CDR1 and CDR2: LNHDA, SQIVND (reference sequence).

There are a few counts of this clone. The chain carries TRBV19 and TRBJ2-2, with D unresolved. CDR3 length: 13 residues. Germline CDR1 LNHDA, CDR2 SQIVND (reference sequence). The V end was cut by 8 bases, the J end by 0 bases, with 7 bases between. CDR3 bases: TGTGCCAGTCAGGAATCGAACACCGGGGAGCTGTTTTTT. Amino acids: CASQESNTGELFF. The variable domain in full, with the rest retrieved from reference TRBV19 and TRBJ2-2, is DGGITQSPKYLFRKEGQNVTLSCEQNLNHDAMYWYRQDPGQGLRLIYYSQIVNDFQKGDIAEGYSVSREKKESFPLTVTSAQKNPTAFYLCASQESNTGELFFGEGSRLTVL.

The chain couples TRBV7-6 to TRBJ2-7; 8 positions match TRBD1. Unmatched junction bases numbered 6, after V lost 2 bases and J lost 3 bases. Germline V gene data show CDR1 as SGHVS and CDR2 as FNYEAQ. The CDR3 length is 15 residues. The CDR3 nucleotides read TGTGCCAGCAGCTTATTGCAGGGGGCTAGCTACGAGCAGTACTTC. It codes for CASSLLQGASYEQYF.

The count of this clone is one. The chain employs TRBV21-1 and TRBJ2-1; TRBD2 is taken as the D call from the table, unchecked against the DNA. TRBV21-1 is a pseudogene segment. There are 19 residues in the CDR3. DNA for the CDR3: TGTGCCAGCAGCAAATGGTATAGCGGGGGACCTCGCTCCTACAATGAGCAGTTCTTC. Translating gives CASSKWYSGGPRSYNEQFF.

The rearrangement uses TRBV18 and TRBJ1-2; 7 bases are shared with TRBD1. J was trimmed by 4 bases and V by 3 bases; bases with no gene match: 14. This CDR3 spans 17 amino acids. Germline CDR1 KGHSH, CDR2 LQKENI. CDR3 amino acids: CASSPPEGAGRLYGYTF. The CDR3 DNA reads TGTGCCAGCTCACCCCCGGAGGGGGCCGGTAGGCTCTATGGCTACACCTTC. The whole variable domain, filled in from reference TRBV18 and TRBJ1-2, reads NAGVMQNPRHLVRRRGQEARLRCSPMKGHSHVYWYRQLPEEGLKFMVYLQKENIIDESGMPKERFSAEFPKEGPSILRIQQVVRGDSAAYFCASSPPEGAGRLYGYTFGSGTRLTVV.

The CDR3 sequence is CASSWQGARETQYF. CDR3 sequence (DNA): TGCGCCAGCAGTTGGCAGGGGGCAAGAGAGACCCAGTACTTC. This chain uses TRBV5-1 with TRBJ2-5; 8 bases map to TRBD1. V shed 5 bases and J 4 bases; nucleotides not matched to a gene: 7. The germline V gene encodes CDR1 SGHRS and CDR2 YFSETQ. This CDR3 is built from 14 residues.

J is TRBJ2-7 and V is TRBV12-3 or TRBV12-4; D is unresolved. The CDR3 spans 12 residues. V shed 0 bases and J shed 3 bases, with 3 bases lying between them. The CDR3 DNA follows: TGTGCCAGCAGTTTAGCCGGCTACGAGCAGTACTTC. It is translated as CASSLAGYEQYF.

This clone has just one count. The rearrangement joins TRBV5-6 to TRBJ2-5, with 11 positions matching TRBD1. CDR1 is SGHDT, CDR2 YYEEEE, per germline. The CDR3 extends over 16 amino acids. With 5 bases clipped from V and 1 base from J, the junction kept 7 bases outside the gene matches. CDR3: CASSSLGQGAQETQYF. CDR3 DNA: TGTGCCAGCAGTTCCTTAGGACAGGGGGCCCAAGAGACCCAGTACTTC. Full variable domain (outside the CDR3, taken from reference TRBV5-6 and TRBJ2-5): DAGVTQSPTHLIKTRGQQVTLRCSPKSGHDTVSWYQQALGQGPQFIFQYYEEEERQRGNFPDRFSGHQFPNYSSELNVNALLLGDSALYLCASSSLGQGAQETQYFGPGTRLLVL.

This chain joins TRBV30 and TRBJ1-6; weak D call: TRBD1 (5 bases). CDR1 is GTSNPN, CDR2 SVGIG, per germline (reference sequence). The CDR3 runs to 13 residues. Trimming took off 5 bases at V and 4 bases at J, with 9 bases between the two ends. CDR3: CAWRDSYNSPLHF. For the CDR3, the DNA is TGTGCCTGGCGAGACAGTTATAATTCACCCCTCCACTTT.

This chain links TRBV5-1 with TRBJ2-5; the D gene is possibly TRBD2 (6 bases). The CDR3 consists of 14 residues. Trimming shortened V by 7 bases and J by 3 bases, and 16 bases separated the two germline ends. The germline V gene encodes CDR1 SGHRS and CDR2 YFSETQ. The DNA of the CDR3 is TGCGCCAGCCGCGGGGCGGGATTCGAAGAGACCCAGTACTTC. This codes for CASRGAGFEETQYF.

The CDR3 nucleotides read TGTGCCTCGGGGGTGGATCAGCCCCAGCATTTT. Encoded protein: CASGVDQPQHF. V and J are TRBV27 and TRBJ1-5; weak D call: TRBD1 (5 bases). V lost 11 bases and J lost 5, with 10 bases in between. The CDR3 is 11 amino acids. The germline CDR1 and CDR2 sequences are MNHEY and SMNVEV (reference sequence).

The V call is TRBV5-4, the J call TRBJ1-2; maybe TRBD1 (5 bases). CDR1 and CDR2 from the germline V gene are SGHNT and YYREEE (reference sequence). The V and J ends lost 4 bases and 3 bases respectively, with 10 bases between them. The CDR3 spans 13 residues. The CDR3 DNA follows: TGTGCCAGCAGCCCTGGAGGGGACTATGGCTACACCTTC. Translation gives CASSPGGDYGYTF.

The CDR3 protein is CASSESGHVTDTQYF. CDR3 sequence (DNA): TGTGCCAGCAGTGAATCGGGACATGTCACAGATACGCAGTATTTT. This chain uses TRBV6-1 with TRBJ2-3; TRBD1 might be the D (6 bases). V lost 2 bases and J lost 2, with 11 bases in between. This CDR3 has 15 amino acids. The germline V gene encodes CDR1 MNHNS and CDR2 SASEGT.

This clone was observed a handful of times. The chain recombines TRBV2 with TRBJ2-7; TRBD1 matches 9 bases. Germline CDR1 is SNHLY and CDR2 is FYNNEI. This CDR3 is 15 amino acids long. Germline trimming cut 4 bases from V and 2 bases from J; bases unmatched to any gene: 6. CDR3 sequence (DNA): TGTGCCAGCAGTGGACCGGGACAGGGCCCCTACGAGCAGTACTTC. Amino acid sequence: CASSGPGQGPYEQYF.

The J gene is TRBJ1-1, the V gene TRBV4-1; TRBD1 might be the D (6 bases). The CDR3 is 14 residues long. Germline V CDR1 and CDR2: MGHRA, YSYEKL. With 3 bases removed from V and 9 bases from J, the gap between germline ends came to 17 bases. CDR3 in DNA: TGCGCCAGCAGCCAGGCCGGAACAGGGCCGAAAGCTTTCTTT. It is translated as CASSQAGTGPKAFF.

The V call is TRBV4-1, the J call TRBJ2-1; D unclear. CDR1 and CDR2 from the germline V gene are MGHRA and YSYEKL. There are 13 residues in the CDR3. With 1 base removed from V and 2 bases from J, the gap between germline ends came to 3 bases. The CDR3 DNA reads as TGCGCCAGCAGCCAAGGCGCCTACAATGAGCAGTTCTTC. Its protein product is CASSQGAYNEQFF.

The chain links TRBV3-1 (or the pseudogene TRBV3-2) to TRBJ1-1, with a possible D match to TRBD1 (6 bases). V lost 4 bases to trimming and J lost 9 bases, with 12 bases between them. This CDR3 is built from 12 residues. Germline V gives CDR1 LGHDT, CDR2 YNNKEL (reference sequence). The CDR3 region is CASSPGQSQAFF. CDR3 bases: TGTGCCAGCAGCCCTGGACAGAGTCAAGCTTTCTTT.

The genes are TRBV6-5 and TRBJ2-1; 9 nucleotides line up with TRBD2. Germline CDR1 and CDR2: MNHEY and SVGAGI. J was trimmed by 4 bases and V by 6 bases; bases with no gene match: 7. This CDR3 is 15 amino acids long. The CDR3 bases are TGTGCCAGCAGGCGCGGGACTAGCTTTTACAATGAGCAGTTCTTC. It translates to CASRRGTSFYNEQFF.

The gene calls are TRBV5-1 and TRBJ2-3; 9 positions match TRBD2. Germline V gene lookup returns CDR1 SGHRS and CDR2 YFSETQ. V shed 4 bases, J shed 5 bases, and the junction held 11 bases outside the gene matches. This CDR3 is built from 16 residues. CDR3 in DNA: TGCGCCAGCAGCCTGAGCGCGGGGGGGCCGAGAGATACGCAGTATTTT. This codes for CASSLSAGGPRDTQYF.

This clone was seen a few times. The CDR3 sequence is CSTLGQASSYEQYF. The CDR3 DNA follows: TGCAGCACATTAGGACAGGCCAGCTCCTACGAGCAGTACTTC. V is TRBV29-1 and J is TRBJ2-7; 7 positions agree with TRBD1. The CDR3 contains 14 residues. J gave up 0 bases and V 8 bases, and 10 bases lay outside the gene matches. CDR1 and CDR2 (germline): SQVTM, ANQGSEA.

The chain is built from TRBV7-2 and TRBJ2-1; no clear D gene. Trimming took 1 base from V and 2 from J, leaving 12 bases between them. The germline CDR1 and CDR2 sequences are SGHTA and FQGNSA. The CDR3 is 16 amino acids. CDR3 region: CASSLVADNPYNEQFF. The CDR3 region has the DNA TGTGCCAGCAGCTTAGTGGCGGATAACCCCTACAATGAGCAGTTCTTC.

V and J are TRBV5-6 and TRBJ2-3; weak D call: TRBD1 (8 bases). This CDR3 region has 18 residues. V lost 0 bases to trimming and J lost 0 bases, with 17 bases between them. Germline V gene lookup returns CDR1 SGHDT and CDR2 YYEEEE. The chain's CDR3 is CASSLEGQGGDSTDTQYF. The CDR3 nucleotides read TGTGCCAGCAGCTTGGAAGGACAGGGAGGGGATAGCACAGATACGCAGTATTTT.

CDR3: CASVRGLTQETQYF. CDR3 DNA: TGCGCCAGCGTTCGGGGACTAACGCAAGAGACCCAGTACTTC. The rearrangement links TRBV5-1 to TRBJ2-5, with 7 bases that match TRBD2. From germline, CDR1 is SGHRS and CDR2 YFSETQ. CDR3 length equals 14 residues. Trimming cost V 7 bases and J 2 bases; bases outside gene matches: 8.

V gene TRBV7-8 combines with J gene TRBJ2-1, with 9 bases fitting TRBD2. Trimming took 5 bases from V and 8 from J; bases not matched to a gene: 13. The germline CDR1 and CDR2 sequences are SGHVS and FQNEAQ. The CDR3 loop spans 16 amino acids. The CDR3 DNA follows: TGTGCCAGCAGCGCGCGGACTAGCGCAACTGAGTATGAGCAGTTCTTC. Translated, it gives CASSARTSATEYEQFF.

This chain joins TRBV30 and TRBJ2-3, with TRBD2 matching over 10 bases. The germline gives CDR1 GTSNPN, CDR2 SVGIG (reference sequence). Trimming cost V 3 bases and J 3 bases; bases outside gene matches: 21. The CDR3 covers 20 residues. CDR3 protein: CAWRGRLAGSLLPITDTQYF. For the CDR3, the DNA is TGTGCCTGGAGAGGGAGACTAGCGGGCTCTTTACTCCCGATAACAGATACGCAGTATTTT.